This TCR beta chain comes out of a study of PD-1 blockade in classical Hodgkin lymphoma. Overall study context: Patients were dosed intravenously with nivolumab at 3 mg/kg every 2 weeks.

General study findings and limits: Newly diagnosed patients were said to have less baseline TCR diversity than healthy donors did. Nivolumab initiated under 1 year post-ASCT led to patient exclusion.

Time point noted: cycle 4 day 1 (C4D1), after more than five weeks of nivolumab. Each patient experienced a relapse that followed autologous stem cell transplantation, and brentuximab vedotin exposure varied. The CDR3 length is 14 residues. The J segment lost 6 bases and the V segment lost 10 bases, leaving 8 bases of the junction unmatched. The germline V gene has CDR1 MRHNA and CDR2 SNTAGT. As to this clone: Its antigen is not identified.

Clones were sequenced by immunoSEQ multiplex PCR, and TCRdb holds only the in-frame ones, with some missing. The table lists tens of thousands of clones, 70% to 90% of them singletons. The J gene is TRBJ2-2, the V gene TRBV6-4; 10 nucleotides line up with TRBD2. The receptor was derived from a human donor with classical Hodgkin lymphoma. The sequencing here drew on peripheral blood mononuclear cells (PBMCs), taken before the fourth cycle of nivolumab. The CDR3 DNA reads TGTGCCAACTTAGCGGGGGGACCGTCCGGGGAGCTGTTTTTT. Translating it yields CANLAGGPSGELFF.